Listed below are T cell receptor beta chains from one sample, sequenced in a study of regulatory T cells in long-lasting Graves disease. TCRdb redid the calling of the multiplex PCR reads with MiXCR, one entry per CDR3 protein. The table shows under 800,000 distinct CDR3 sequences, with about 15% occurring only once. The same data also contributed to another study, on T cells in Graves' hyperthyroidism and ophthalmopathy.

This material consisted of peripheral blood mononuclear cells (PBMCs), taken at new diagnosis, from a patient treated with antithyroid drugs. These receptors came from a woman aged 25 to 45 with Graves disease. Each CDR3 is given with its conserved first and last residue. Each record gives: clone size, D gene, V gene, J gene, CDR3 DNA, CDR3 protein. D genes are given only for firm matches. Where a row states a size, it is once, few, many or the class of an expanded clone; other rows omit it.

-,-,TRBV30,TRBJ2-1,TGTGCCCACCAACCGACTAGAACCTACAATGAGCAGTTCTTC,CAHQPTRTYNEQFF
-,-,TRBV6-2/TRBV6-3,TRBJ1-1,TGTGCCAGCAGTTATTATGGTGAAGCTTTCTTT,CASSYYGEAFF
-,TRBD1,TRBV7-2,TRBJ1-6,TGTGCCAGCAGGGGGGACAGGGCCGCCTCCTATAATTCACCCCTCCACTTT,CASRGDRAASYNSPLHF
few,-,TRBV11-2,TRBJ1-2,TGTGCCAGCAGCCCCGAACAGGGTTTTGGCTACACCTTC,CASSPEQGFGYTF
-,-,TRBV27,TRBJ2-7,TGTGCCAGCAGTTTCTCTTCCGGGTTCGAGCAGTACTTC,CASSFSSGFEQYF
-,-,TRBV5-4,TRBJ2-7,TGTGCCAGCAGCTTGACAAGCGGACAGACCTACGAGCAGTACTTC,CASSLTSGQTYEQYF
many,-,TRBV28,TRBJ2-7,TGTGCCAGCAGTTTAGGGGACAAACGCTCCTACGAGCAGTACTTC,CASSLGDKRSYEQYF
-,-,TRBV3-1,TRBJ2-5,TGTGCCAGCAGCCAAGATCCCCAGGGACCTTACAATGAGCAGTACTTC,CASSQDPQGPYNEQYF
-,-,TRBV28,TRBJ2-7,TGTGCCAGCACGGACAGACTCAACGAGCAGTACTTC,CASTDRLNEQYF
-,-,TRBV5-4,TRBJ2-3,TGTGCCAGCAGCGGGCTGGTCGACGCAGATACGCAGTATTTT,CASSGLVDADTQYF
-,-,TRBV6-5,TRBJ2-2,TGTGCCAGCAGTTCCGGGACGAACACCGGGGAGCTGTTTTTT,CASSSGTNTGELFF
many,TRBD2,TRBV3-1,TRBJ2-1,TGTGCCAGCAGCCAAGATTATACTAGCGGGAGAAATAGGTTCTTC,CASSQDYTSGRNRFF
many,-,TRBV7-7,TRBJ2-2,TGTGCTAGCAGCAAGAGTCCGACTCTGAACACCGGGGAGCTGTTTTTT,CASSKSPTLNTGELFF
few,-,TRBV19,TRBJ2-5,TGTGCCAGTAGTATTTTGGGGGCTGGAGAGACCCAGTACTTC,CASSILGAGETQYF
few,TRBD2,TRBV5-1,TRBJ2-2,TGCGCCAGCAGCGCCCCAGCAGCGGGGATCGGGGAGCTGTTTTTT,CASSAPAAGIGELFF
many,TRBD1,TRBV27,TRBJ1-5,TGTGCCAGCAGTTCCCGGGACAGTCCCCATCAGCCCCAGCATTTT,CASSSRDSPHQPQHF
few,-,TRBV9,TRBJ1-3,TGTGCCAGCAGCTCCTTGACGGGGAGGAACACCATATATTTT,CASSSLTGRNTIYF
many,-,TRBV12-3/TRBV12-4,TRBJ2-2,TGTGCCAGCAGTCCCGCGGGCACAACCGGGGAGCTGTTTTTT,CASSPAGTTGELFF
few,-,TRBV27,TRBJ1-2,TGTGCCAGCAGTAGGGGACATTTAGAGGTCGGTGGCTACACCTTC,CASSRGHLEVGGYTF
-,-,TRBV6-5,TRBJ2-7,TGTGCCAGCAGTTACTCGGGGGGTAGCGGTGTTCAGTACTTC,CASSYSGGSGVQYF
few,TRBD2,TRBV5-1,TRBJ2-1,TGCGCCAGCAGCTTGGTAGCGGGAAGCCATGAGCAGTTCTTC,CASSLVAGSHEQFF
-,-,TRBV18,TRBJ2-3,TGTGCCAGCTCACTTATGGGACCGGGTACAGATACGCAGTATTTT,CASSLMGPGTDTQYF
many,-,TRBV11-2,TRBJ2-3,TGTGCCAGCAGCTCGAGACTAGGTCAGAGGAGGGGAGCTAGCACAGATACGCAGTATTTT,CASSSRLGQRRGASTDTQYF
many,TRBD2,TRBV12-3/TRBV12-4,TRBJ2-1,TGTGCCAGCAGTTTAGGGCGGGAGGGGAATGAGCAGTTCTTC,CASSLGREGNEQFF